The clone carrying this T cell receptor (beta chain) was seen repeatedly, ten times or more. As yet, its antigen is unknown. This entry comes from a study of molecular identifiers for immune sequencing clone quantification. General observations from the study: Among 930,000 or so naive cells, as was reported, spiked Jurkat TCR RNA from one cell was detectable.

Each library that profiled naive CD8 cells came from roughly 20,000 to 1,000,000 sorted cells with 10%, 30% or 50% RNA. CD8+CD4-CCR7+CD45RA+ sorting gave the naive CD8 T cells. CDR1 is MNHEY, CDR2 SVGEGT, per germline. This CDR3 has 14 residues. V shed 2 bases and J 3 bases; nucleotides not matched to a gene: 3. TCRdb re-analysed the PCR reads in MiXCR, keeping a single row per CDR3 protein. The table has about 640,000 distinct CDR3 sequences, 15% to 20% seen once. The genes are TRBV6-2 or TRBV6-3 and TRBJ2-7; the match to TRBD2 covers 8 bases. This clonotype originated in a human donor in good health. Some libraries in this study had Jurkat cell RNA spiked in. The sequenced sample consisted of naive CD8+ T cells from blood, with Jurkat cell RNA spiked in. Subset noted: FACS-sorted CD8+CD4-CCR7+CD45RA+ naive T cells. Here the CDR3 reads CASSYGAGGYEQYF. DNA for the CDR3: TGTGCCAGCAGTTACGGGGCGGGAGGCTACGAGCAGTACTTC.